This is a list of T cell receptor beta chains from one sample in a study of blood T cell repertoires in COVID-19. Libraries were prepared by immunoSEQ multiplex PCR; TCRdb keeps only in-frame clonotypes and omits some of them. The sample has 73,000 or so clones; 83% are singletons. Input material: peripheral blood. All receptors derive from a woman in her fifties or sixties with acute or convalescent COVID-19. The CDR3 runs from the conserved cysteine through the conserved F or W. A D gene is named only where the DNA matches it firmly. Part of the rows lack a size; the others show once, few, many or a class for expanded clones.

TRBV6-1	.	TRBJ2-1	TRBD1	TGTGCCAGCAGTGAAGCTTACAGGGGGAATGAGCAGTTCTTC	CASSEAYRGNEQFF
TRBV7-8	.	TRBJ2-3	.	TGTGCCAGCAGCTTAAGGAGAGGAGGCTCCACAGATACGCAGTATTTT	CASSLRRGGSTDTQYF
TRBV6-1	.	TRBJ2-7	.	TGTGCCAGCAGTGAATTTGTGTCTAGCTACGAGCAGTACTTC	CASSEFVSSYEQYF
TRBV19	.	TRBJ2-7	TRBD2	TGTGCCAGTAGTAGCGGGACAGGGACTAGCGGCTACGAGCAGTACTTC	CASSSGTGTSGYEQYF
TRBV5-5	.	TRBJ2-7	TRBD2	TGTGCCAGCAGCTTGCCTTTAGCGGGGGCGCAGGACGAGCAGTACTTC	CASSLPLAGAQDEQYF
TRBV10-3	.	TRBJ1-5	TRBD1	TGTGCCATCAGTGAGATGGCGAGGGGGCAGGATCAGCCCCAGCATTTT	CAISEMARGQDQPQHF
TRBV25-1	.	TRBJ1-5	TRBD1	TGTGCCAGCAGTGCCCACTCGGGGACAGGGGCTCAGCCCCAGCATTTT	CASSAHSGTGAQPQHF
TRBV5-1	.	TRBJ1-2	.	TGCGCCAGCAGCTTGGCCCAGGGGTATGGCTACACCTTC	CASSLAQGYGYTF
TRBV20-1	.	TRBJ2-1	.	TGCAGTGCTATTGAAATCGGTTCCTACAATGAGCAGTTCTTC	CSAIEIGSYNEQFF
TRBV27	.	TRBJ1-1	TRBD1	TGTGCCAGCAGTTTATCGTGGGACAGCAGGGAGGCTTTCTTT	CASSLSWDSREAFF
TRBV5-1	.	TRBJ1-1	.	TGCGCCAGCAGCCATGGACAGAAGAACACTGAAGCTTTCTTT	CASSHGQKNTEAFF
TRBV19	.	TRBJ2-5	.	TGTGCCAGTAGTTATAGGGCAGGGATTTTACCAGAGACCCAGTACTTC	CASSYRAGILPETQYF
TRBV10-3	once	TRBJ1-3	TRBD1	TGTGCCATCATCCAGGGGGCGAACGGAAACACCATATATTTT	CAIIQGANGNTIYF
TRBV5-7	.	TRBJ1-2	.	TGTGCCAGCAGCACCAGGGGCTCCTATGGCTACACCTTC	CASSTRGSYGYTF
TRBV6-5	few	TRBJ2-1	.	TGTGCCAGCAGCACATCGGGCTACAATGAGCAGTTCTTC	CASSTSGYNEQFF